This TCR beta chain originates from a study of spatial heterogeneity in lung cancer. Across the study: There were roughly 78 donors, all of them untreated patients with early-stage non-small cell lung cancer. Averaged across combinations, each unique TCR and UMI pairing appeared more than ten times in raw reads, which were uncorrected. Whole-study results and caveats: Circulating ubiquitous expanded tumor TCRs were observed more frequently at resection than at follow-up.

This clonotype was picked up a small number of times. Its specificity is unknown. Between the trimmed V and J ends, which lost 0 bases and 8 bases, there was a span of 20 bases. In germline, CDR1 is MDHEN, CDR2 SYDVKM. The length of the CDR3 is 17 residues. TCRdb called the 5' RACE reads again in MiXCR, with one record for every CDR3 protein. The repertoire holds around 110,000 distinct CDR3 sequences, with 9% to 15% as singletons. Time point here: blood at routine non-recurrence follow-up after resection. Sequencing of whole RNA from tumor, nontumor lung or frozen PBMC involved no sorting. This clonotype originated in a male donor with early-stage non-small cell lung cancer. The chain links TRBV28 to TRBJ1-5, with D possibly being TRBD1 (5 bases). The specimen was PBMCs, collected at follow-up. The CDR3 loop is CASSLWKGQGESKPQHF. In nucleotides, the CDR3 is TGTGCCAGCAGTTTATGGAAAGGGCAGGGAGAAAGTAAGCCCCAGCATTTT. The full variable domain, with the rest looked up from reference TRBV28 and TRBJ1-5, is DVKVTQSSRYLVKRTGEKVFLECVQDMDHENMFWYRQDPGLGLRLIYFSYDVKMKEKGDIPEGYSVSREKKERFSLILESASTNQTSMYLCASSLWKGQGESKPQHFGDGTRLSIL.